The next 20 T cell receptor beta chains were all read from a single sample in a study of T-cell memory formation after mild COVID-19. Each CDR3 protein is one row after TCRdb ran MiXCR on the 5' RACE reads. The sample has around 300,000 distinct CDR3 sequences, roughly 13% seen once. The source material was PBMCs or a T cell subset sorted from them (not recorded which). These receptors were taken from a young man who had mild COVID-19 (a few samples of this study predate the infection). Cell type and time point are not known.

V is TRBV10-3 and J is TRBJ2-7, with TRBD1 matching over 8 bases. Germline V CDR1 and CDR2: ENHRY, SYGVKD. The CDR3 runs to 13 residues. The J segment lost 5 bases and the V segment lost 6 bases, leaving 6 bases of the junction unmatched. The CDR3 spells CAIRGQGSNEQYV. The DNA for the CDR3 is TGTGCCATCAGAGGACAGGGATCCAACGAGCAGTACGTC.

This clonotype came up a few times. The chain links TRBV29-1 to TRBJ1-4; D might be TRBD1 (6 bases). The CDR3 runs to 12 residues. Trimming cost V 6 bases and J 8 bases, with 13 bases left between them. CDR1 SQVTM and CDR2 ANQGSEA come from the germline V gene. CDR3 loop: CSVGDMGEKLFF. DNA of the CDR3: TGCAGCGTAGGGGACATGGGAGAAAAACTGTTTTTT.

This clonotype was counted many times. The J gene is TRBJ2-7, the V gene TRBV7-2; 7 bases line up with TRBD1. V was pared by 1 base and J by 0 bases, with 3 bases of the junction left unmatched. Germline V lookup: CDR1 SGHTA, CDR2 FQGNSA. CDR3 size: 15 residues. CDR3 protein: CASSLGGGASYEQYV. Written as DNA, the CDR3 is TGTGCCAGCAGCTTAGGAGGGGGCGCCTCCTACGAGCAGTACGTC.

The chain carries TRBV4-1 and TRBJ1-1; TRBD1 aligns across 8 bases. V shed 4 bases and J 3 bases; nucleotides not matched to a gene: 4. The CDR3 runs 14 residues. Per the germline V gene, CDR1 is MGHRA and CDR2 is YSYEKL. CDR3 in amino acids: CASSRIQGDTEAFF. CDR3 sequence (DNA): TGCGCCAGCAGCCGAATACAGGGGGACACTGAAGCTTTCTTT.

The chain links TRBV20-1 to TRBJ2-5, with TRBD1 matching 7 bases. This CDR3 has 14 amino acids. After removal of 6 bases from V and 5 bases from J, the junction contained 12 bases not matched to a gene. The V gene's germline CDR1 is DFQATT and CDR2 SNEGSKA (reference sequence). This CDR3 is CSAPRQGQSETQYF. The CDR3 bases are TGCAGTGCCCCTCGACAGGGACAAAGCGAGACCCAGTACTTC.

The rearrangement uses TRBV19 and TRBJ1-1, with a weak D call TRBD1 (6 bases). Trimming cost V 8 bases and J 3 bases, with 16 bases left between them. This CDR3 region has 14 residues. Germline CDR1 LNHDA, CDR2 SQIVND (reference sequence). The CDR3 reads CASGGQGSHTEAFF. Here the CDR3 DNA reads TGTGCCAGTGGGGGGCAGGGAAGTCACACTGAAGCTTTCTTT.

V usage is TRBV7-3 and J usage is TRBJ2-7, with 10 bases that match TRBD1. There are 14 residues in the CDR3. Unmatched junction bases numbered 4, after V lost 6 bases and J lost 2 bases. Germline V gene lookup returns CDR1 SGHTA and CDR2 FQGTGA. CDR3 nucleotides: TGTGCCAGCAGTTTCGACAGGGGGCCCTACGAGCAGTACTTC. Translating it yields CASSFDRGPYEQYF.

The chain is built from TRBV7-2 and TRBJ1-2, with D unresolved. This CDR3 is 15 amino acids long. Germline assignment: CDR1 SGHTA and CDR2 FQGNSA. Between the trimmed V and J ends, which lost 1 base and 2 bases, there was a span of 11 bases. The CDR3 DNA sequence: TGTGCCAGCAGCTTAGAGGGTTTGGGGAACTATGGCTACACCTTC. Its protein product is CASSLEGLGNYGYTF.

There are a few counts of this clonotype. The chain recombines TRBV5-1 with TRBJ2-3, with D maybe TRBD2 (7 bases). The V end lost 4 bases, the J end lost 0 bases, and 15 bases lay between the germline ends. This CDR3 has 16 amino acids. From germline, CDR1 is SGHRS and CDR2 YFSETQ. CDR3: CASSRGGARSTDTQYF. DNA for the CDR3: TGCGCCAGCAGCAGGGGGGGGGCGCGGAGCACAGATACGCAGTATTTT.

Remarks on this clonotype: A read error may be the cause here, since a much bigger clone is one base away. The CDR3 region is CASSSRTLEYEQYF. CDR3 DNA sequence: TGTGCCAGCAGCTCACGGACCCTAGAGTACGAGCAGTACTTC. V usage is TRBV7-2 and J usage is TRBJ2-7, with unresolved D. The V gene's germline CDR1 is SGHTA and CDR2 FQGNSA. The CDR3 has 14 amino acids. The V gene lost 4 bases and the J gene lost 4 bases, with 14 bases spanning the gap.

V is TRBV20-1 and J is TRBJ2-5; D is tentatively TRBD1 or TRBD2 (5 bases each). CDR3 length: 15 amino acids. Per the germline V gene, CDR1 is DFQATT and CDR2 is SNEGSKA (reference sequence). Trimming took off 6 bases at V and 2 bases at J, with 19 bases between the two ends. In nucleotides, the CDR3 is TGCAGTGCCCGAGGCCCGACAGCGGAGCAAGAGACCCAGTACTTC. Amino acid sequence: CSARGPTAEQETQYF.

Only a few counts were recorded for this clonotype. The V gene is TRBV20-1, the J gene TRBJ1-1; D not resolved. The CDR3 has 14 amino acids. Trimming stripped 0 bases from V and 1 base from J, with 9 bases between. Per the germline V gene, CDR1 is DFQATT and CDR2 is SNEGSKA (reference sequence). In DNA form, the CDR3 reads TGCAGTGCTAGAGAGTGGGATGAGAACACTGAAGCTTTCTTT. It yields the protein CSAREWDENTEAFF.

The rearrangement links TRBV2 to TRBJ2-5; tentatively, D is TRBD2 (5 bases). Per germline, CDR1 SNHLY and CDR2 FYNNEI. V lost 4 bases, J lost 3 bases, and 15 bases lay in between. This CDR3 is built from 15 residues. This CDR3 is CASSVGSGYEETQYF. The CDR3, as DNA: TGTGCCAGCAGTGTAGGGTCGGGGTACGAAGAGACCCAGTACTTC.

The CDR3 coding sequence is TGTGCCAGCAGCCTCGCCGGGACAGGGGGCGATGAGCAGTTCTTC. It is translated as CASSLAGTGGDEQFF. This chain connects TRBV11-2 to TRBJ2-1, with 12 bases aligning to TRBD1. The V gene end was trimmed by 5 bases and the J gene end by 8 bases; junction bases not matched to a gene: 7. Per the germline V gene, CDR1 is SGHAT and CDR2 is FQNNGV. This CDR3 region has 15 residues.

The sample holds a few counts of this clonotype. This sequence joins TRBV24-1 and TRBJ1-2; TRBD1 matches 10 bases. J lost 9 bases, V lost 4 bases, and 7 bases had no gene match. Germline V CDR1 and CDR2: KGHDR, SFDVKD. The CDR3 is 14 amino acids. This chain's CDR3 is CATSDPGQGTSYTF. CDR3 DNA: TGTGCCACCAGTGACCCGGGACAGGGGACGAGCTACACCTTC.

Here the CDR3 reads CSASPGGGQDSYEQYF. The CDR3 DNA follows: TGCAGTGCTAGTCCCGGCGGGGGACAGGACTCCTACGAGCAGTACTTC. The J gene is TRBJ2-7, the V gene TRBV20-1; maybe TRBD1 (8 bases). V was shortened by 3 bases and J by 0 bases, with 18 bases between the two germline ends. This CDR3 spans 16 amino acids. Germline V lookup: CDR1 DFQATT, CDR2 SNEGSKA (reference sequence).

CDR3 DNA: TGTGCCAGCAGTTTAATGGGGGAGGCGCAGTTCTTC. Translated: CASSLMGEAQFF. V is TRBV28 and J is TRBJ2-1; D possibly corresponds to TRBD2 (6 bases). The germline gives CDR1 MDHEN, CDR2 SYDVKM. Trimming took 2 bases from V and 12 from J, leaving 11 bases between them. The CDR3 loop spans 12 amino acids. The full variable domain, rest sourced from reference TRBV28 and TRBJ2-1, is DVKVTQSSRYLVKRTGEKVFLECVQDMDHENMFWYRQDPGLGLRLIYFSYDVKMKEKGDIPEGYSVSREKKERFSLILESASTNQTSMYLCASSLMGEAQFFGPGTRLTVL.

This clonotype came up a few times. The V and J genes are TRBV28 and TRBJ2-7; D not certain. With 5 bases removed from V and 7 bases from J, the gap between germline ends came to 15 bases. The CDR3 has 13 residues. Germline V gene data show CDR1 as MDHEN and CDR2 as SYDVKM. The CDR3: CASSTGPSLEQYV. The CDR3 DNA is TGTGCCAGCAGTACTGGACCTTCCCTGGAGCAGTACGTC.

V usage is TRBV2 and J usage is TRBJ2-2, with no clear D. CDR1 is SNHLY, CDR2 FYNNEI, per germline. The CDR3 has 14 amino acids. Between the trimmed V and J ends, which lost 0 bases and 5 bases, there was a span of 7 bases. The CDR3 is CASSEAPRTGELFF. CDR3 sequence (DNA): TGTGCCAGCAGTGAAGCGCCCCGGACCGGGGAGCTGTTTTTT.

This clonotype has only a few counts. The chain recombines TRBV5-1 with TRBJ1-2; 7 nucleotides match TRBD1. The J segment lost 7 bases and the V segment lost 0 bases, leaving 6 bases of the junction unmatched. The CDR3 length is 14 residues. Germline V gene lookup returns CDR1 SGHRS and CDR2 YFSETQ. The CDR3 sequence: CASSLVDRESGYTF. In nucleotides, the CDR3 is TGCGCCAGCAGCTTGGTCGACAGGGAAAGTGGCTACACCTTC.